The 7 T cell receptor beta chains below come from one sample, sequenced in a study of a mutant IDH1 vaccine in newly diagnosed glioma. No antigens are known for them. Specified time point: week 23, last vaccination. Vaccine doses each comprised 300 ug of mutant IDH1 20-mer peptide, with topical imiquimod. Only in-frame clones appear in the TCRdb table, and some are missing; sequencing was by immunoSEQ multiplex PCR. The table records approximately 82,000 clones, almost 85% of them present only once. The source material was PBMCs, sampled from a glioma patient whose treatment included an IDH1 peptide vaccine. These receptors originate from a young man with glioma. Some clones in this sample may be carry-over from other donors' samples.

The chain uses TRBV11-2 and TRBJ2-5; 13 bases align to TRBD2. The J call is in doubt because the DNA end fits TRBJ2-7 better. CDR1 SGHAT and CDR2 FQNNGV come from the germline V gene. CDR3 length: 16 amino acids. The CDR3, as DNA: TGTGCCAGCAGCCCATGGACTAGCGGGAGCTCCTACGAGCAGTACTTC. Amino acids: CASSPWTSGSSYEQYF.

V gene TRBV25-1 combines with J gene TRBJ2-7, with D unresolved. Germline V gives CDR1 MGHDK, CDR2 SYGVNS. The CDR3 loop spans 11 amino acids. The ends were cut back, 5 bases at V and 3 bases at J, with 5 bases in the middle. The CDR3 DNA reads as TGTGCCAGCAGTCTGATCTACGAGCAGTACTTC. It specifies CASSLIYEQYF.

The chain uses TRBV19 and TRBJ2-5; 12 bases agree with TRBD1. The CDR3 sequence is 15 residues long. The V segment lost 5 bases and the J segment 5 bases; nucleotides outside the gene matches: 6. Germline V gene sequence: CDR1 LNHDA, CDR2 SQIVND (reference sequence). The CDR3 here is CASSGGTGGYETQYF. CDR3 bases: TGTGCCAGTAGTGGCGGGACAGGGGGCTACGAGACCCAGTACTTC. Looking up the rest from reference TRBV19 and TRBJ2-5 gives the full variable domain: DGGITQSPKYLFRKEGQNVTLSCEQNLNHDAMYWYRQDPGQGLRLIYYSQIVNDFQKGDIAEGYSVSREKKESFPLTVTSAQKNPTAFYLCASSGGTGGYETQYFGPGTRLLVL.

The V and J genes are TRBV9 and TRBJ2-7; the D is unclear. Germline V lookup: CDR1 SGDLS, CDR2 YYNGEE. The length of the CDR3 is 15 residues. Trimming stripped 2 bases from V and 3 bases from J, with 15 bases between. The CDR3 nucleotides read TGTGCCAGCAGCGTTGACCTGGCGTCTATCTACGAGCAGTACTTC. This codes for CASSVDLASIYEQYF.

The chain links TRBV27 to TRBJ1-4; no clear D. Trimming removed 6 bases at V and 3 bases at J, with 14 bases between. This CDR3 has 15 amino acids. CDR1 is MNHEY, CDR2 SMNVEV, per germline (reference sequence). The chain's CDR3 is CASRGWELPNEKLFF. In nucleotides, the CDR3 is TGTGCCAGCAGAGGGTGGGAGTTACCTAATGAAAAACTGTTTTTT.

The chain links TRBV7-6 to TRBJ2-2; 9 positions agree with TRBD2. CDR3 length: 15 amino acids. Germline CDR1 is SGHVS and CDR2 is FNYEAQ. Trimming at V came to 5 bases and at J to 4 bases, leaving 5 bases not matched to a gene. The DNA of the CDR3 is TGTGCCAGCAGCCAGCTAGCGGGAAGCACCGGGGAGCTGTTTTTT. This gives the protein CASSQLAGSTGELFF.

This CDR3 is CASSLRADLQETQYF. In DNA form, the CDR3 reads TGTGCCAGCAGCTTGCGGGCAGACTTACAAGAGACCCAGTACTTC. The chain joins TRBV5-6 to TRBJ2-5, with D hard to call. The length of the CDR3 is 15 residues. Trimming shortened V by 1 base and J by 2 bases, and 12 bases separated the two germline ends. CDR1 is SGHDT, CDR2 YYEEEE, per germline.